The next 30 T cell receptor beta chains were all read from a single sample in a study of tissue T cells after allogeneic stem cell transplantation. Noted time point: mouse harvest day 7 after allogeneic transplant. Each mouse received 10^7 T-cell-depleted marrow cells plus 10^6 splenic CD5+ T cells by tail vein. Sequencing used immunoSEQ multiplex PCR; TCRdb keeps in-frame clones, though not all of them. The repertoire holds approximately 7,300 clones, roughly 47% seen once, with roughly an eighth in the top ten. Sequencing was done on a sample of lymph node tissue. The receptors here all came from a female BALB/c mouse given C57BL/6 T cells with graft-versus-host disease after an allogeneic hematopoietic cell transplant.

This clone was seen a handful of times. The genes are named according to mouse. The CDR3 end is not reached by the read, which stops 1 residue before it; the germline J gene fills it in. The V gene is TRBV13-3, the J gene TRBJ1-1; possible D gene TRBD1, 5 bases. The CDR3 is 14 amino acids. Germline V CDR1 and CDR2: NNHDY, SYVADS. Between the trimmed V and J ends, which lost 2 bases and 3 bases, there was a span of 11 bases. CDR3 DNA, as far as it was read: TGTGCCAGCAGTGAGCCCCCAGGGTACACAGAAGTCTTC. It yields the protein CASSEPPGYTEVF. The whole CDR3 sequence is CASSEPPGYTEVFF.

To note about this clone: Germline and genes here are mouse. The observed sequence ends 1 residue before the CDR3 terminus, with the missing tail filled in from the germline J gene. The V gene is TRBV5, the J gene TRBJ2-2; 12 nucleotides align to TRBD2. Germline V lookup: CDR1 LGHNA, CDR2 YNLKQL (reference sequence). This CDR3 comprises 17 residues. V shed 4 bases, J shed 4 bases, and the junction held 7 bases outside the gene matches. CDR3 bases read: TGTGCCAGCAGCCTCCGGGACTGGGGGGAAGGCACCGGGCAGCTCTAC. Translation gives CASSLRDWGEGTGQLY. The CDR3 in its entirety is CASSLRDWGEGTGQLYF.

Comment on this clone: Mouse gene names apply. CDR3 loop: CASSLSGYEQYF. Incomplete CDR3 DNA: TGTGCCAGCAGTCTGAGCGGTTATGAACAGTAC. The genes are TRBV26 and TRBJ2-7, with D unclear. The read stops 1 residue short of the end of the CDR3; the missing end is completed from the germline J gene. This CDR3 contains 12 residues. V was clipped by 2 bases and J by 4 bases, with 6 bases between them. CDR1 is KGHPV, CDR2 FQNQEV, per germline (reference sequence).

By share of the sample, this clone is medium-sized. All gene names here are mouse names. The CDR3 end lies 1 residue beyond the end of the read and is filled in from the germline J gene. The chain recombines TRBV16 with TRBJ2-7; maybe TRBD2 (6 bases). Trimming stripped 1 base from V and 4 bases from J, with 8 bases between. The germline CDR1 and CDR2 sequences are SGHSA and FRNQAP. This CDR3 comprises 13 residues. The CDR3 region is CASSLGLVYEQYF. CDR3 DNA, as far as it was read: TGTGCAAGCAGCTTAGGACTGGTGTATGAACAGTAC.

With respect to this clone: Here the gene names and germline are mouse. The read terminates 1 residue ahead of where the CDR3 ends, so the germline J gene completes it. The chain links TRBV1 to TRBJ2-5, with 7 bases fitting TRBD1. The CDR3 sequence is 14 residues long. V lost 2 bases to trimming and J lost 2 bases; unmatched junction nucleotides: 1. The germline CDR1 and CDR2 sequences are NSQYPW and LRSPGD (reference sequence). The CDR3 sequence is CTCSARQGQDTQYF. The CDR3 DNA, read in part, is TGCACCTGCAGTGCACGACAGGGCCAAGACACCCAGTAC.

About this clone itself: Each gene name is a mouse one. The read is 1 residue too short to cover the CDR3 end, so that end is filled in from the germline J gene. This chain links TRBV13-1 with TRBJ1-1; tentatively, D is TRBD1 (6 bases). Germline loops: CDR1 NSHNY, CDR2 SYGAGN. CDR3 size: 15 residues. The V end lost 4 bases, the J end lost 0 bases, and 13 bases lay between the germline ends. The part of the CDR3 DNA that was read is TGTGCCAGCAGTCCTCCCGGGACAACAAACACAGAAGTCTTC. Translated: CASSPPGTTNTEVF. The complete CDR3 protein is CASSPPGTTNTEVFF.

A note on this clone: Any gene name here is a mouse gene name. The read gets to within 1 residue of the CDR3 end, and the germline J gene fills in the rest. The chain is built from TRBV20 and TRBJ2-4; 8 nucleotides agree with TRBD2. The CDR3 has 16 amino acids. V lost 1 base, J lost 0 bases, and 6 bases stayed unmatched. Germline values: CDR1 GFQATS, CDR2 STVNSAI. CDR3: CGARGGDWTSQNTLYF. The sequenced CDR3 bases are TGTGGTGCTAGGGGGGGGGACTGGACTAGTCAAAACACCTTGTAC.

With regard to this clone: Gene names refer to mouse genes. Sequencing ends 1 residue short of the CDR3 end; the germline J gene provides the rest. The chain employs TRBV16 and TRBJ2-4; no firm D call. The CDR3 loop spans 13 amino acids. The V end lost 2 bases, the J end lost 1 base, and 4 bases lay between the germline ends. Germline-derived CDR1 and CDR2 are SGHSA and FRNQAP. The CDR3 bases that were read are TGTGCAAGCAGCTTACAGGGTCAAAACACCTTGTAC. Protein: CASSLQGQNTLY. The entire CDR3 reads CASSLQGQNTLYF.

This clone has more than one count but fewer than ten. Mouse gene names and germline throughout. The sequenced CDR3 bases are TGTGCCAGCAGTCTGGGGTTTTCCAACGAAAGATTATTT. Translation: CASSLGFSNERLF. The full CDR3 reads CASSLGFSNERLFF. The chain is built from TRBV26 and TRBJ1-4; D not certain. The CDR3 end is not reached by the read, which stops 1 residue before it; the germline J gene fills it in. The CDR3 loop spans 14 amino acids. Trimming took off 2 bases at V and 0 bases at J, with 4 bases between the two ends. Per germline, CDR1 KGHPV and CDR2 FQNQEV (reference sequence).

A few counts support this clone. Gene names follow the mouse nomenclature. Sequencing ends 1 residue short of the CDR3 end; the germline J gene provides the rest. The rearrangement links TRBV26 to TRBJ1-5; possible D gene TRBD1, 6 bases. V was clipped by 6 bases and J by 2 bases, with 11 bases between them. This CDR3 spans 14 amino acids. Per the germline V gene, CDR1 is KGHPV and CDR2 is FQNQEV (reference sequence). Incomplete CDR3 DNA: TGTGCCAGCAGCCGGGGGGCGTACAACCAGGCTCCGCTT. Protein sequence: CASSRGAYNQAPL. The CDR3 as a whole reads CASSRGAYNQAPLF.

Of note for this clone: Each gene name is a mouse one. The missing CDR3 end, 1 residue past where the read stops, is filled in from the germline J gene. The chain is built from TRBV3 and TRBJ2-4, with D possibly being TRBD1 (7 bases). With 5 bases removed from V and 5 bases from J, the gap between germline ends came to 17 bases. Germline V gene sequence: CDR1 SNHLY, CDR2 FYNGKV (reference sequence). This CDR3 region has 15 residues. CDR3 bases read: TGTGCCAGCAGCCAAGGGGGCGCGGGGGGAAACACCTTGTAC. It encodes CASSQGGAGGNTLY. The whole CDR3 is CASSQGGAGGNTLYF.

Comment on this clone: Gene labels here are mouse ones. Read sequence stops 1 residue before the CDR3 end, and the germline J gene provides the missing end. This chain connects TRBV13-3 to TRBJ2-2; D gene uncertain. CDR3 length equals 13 residues. V was clipped by 2 bases and J by 0 bases, with 2 bases between them. Germline CDR1 is NNHDY and CDR2 is SYVADS. CDR3 bases read: TGTGCCAGCAGTGAACCAAACACCGGGCAGCTCTAC. Encoded protein: CASSEPNTGQLY. The CDR3 reads in full as CASSEPNTGQLYF.

In regard to this clone: These gene names are mouse names. Coverage ceases 1 residue before the CDR3 finishes, and the germline J gene fills in the end. The chain has TRBV26 and TRBJ1-1, with 7 bases matching TRBD1. The CDR3 runs to 14 residues. CDR1 KGHPV and CDR2 FQNQEV come from the germline V gene (reference sequence). Unmatched junction bases numbered 0, after V lost 1 base and J lost 1 base. Partial CDR3 DNA: TGTGCCAGCAGTCTGTGGACAGGGAACACAGAAGTCTTC. This gives the protein CASSLWTGNTEVF. The full CDR3 protein reads CASSLWTGNTEVFF.

On this clone: The gene symbols are mouse symbols. The CDR3 goes on 1 residue after the read ends, and that part is filled in from the germline J gene. This sequence joins TRBV23 and TRBJ2-4; the D call in the table, TRBD2, was not verified against the DNA. The CDR3 covers 13 residues. Germline V gene data show CDR1 as KGHTA and CDR2 as FQNQQP. The covered CDR3 bases are TGCTCCAGCAGTCGGGGACTGGGGGACACCTTGTAC. Translated, it gives CSSSRGLGDTLY. The whole CDR3 protein is CSSSRGLGDTLYF.

This clone was observed once. These gene names are mouse names. The read ends 1 residue shy of where the CDR3 ends; the end is completed using the germline J gene. V usage is TRBV5 and J usage is TRBJ1-5; no definite D call. V dropped 0 bases and J dropped 0 bases, with 6 bases sitting between them. Germline V gene sequence: CDR1 LGHNA, CDR2 YNLKQL (reference sequence). The CDR3 consists of 15 residues. The CDR3 loop is CASSQEGSNNQAPLF. The covered CDR3 bases are TGTGCCAGCAGCCAAGAAGGCAGTAACAACCAGGCTCCGCTT.

Regarding this clone: Genes and germline are mouse. The read halts 1 residue ahead of the CDR3 end, with the missing end drawn from the germline J gene. The chain links TRBV23 to TRBJ1-2; the D segment call TRBD1 is taken from the table without a DNA check. CDR3 length equals 13 residues. CDR1 KGHTA and CDR2 FQNQQP come from the germline V gene. CDR3 sequence reads: CSSSLTGNSDYTF. The CDR3 DNA, read in part, is TGCTCCAGCAGTCTGACAGGGAACTCCGACTACACC. The full variable domain, with the rest looked up from reference TRBV23 and TRBJ1-2, is DAAVTQKPRYLIKMKGQEAEMKCIPEKGHTAVFWYQQKQSKELKFLIYFQNQQPLDQIDMVKERFSAVCPSSSLCSLGIRTCEAEDSALYLCSSSLTGNSDYTFGSGTRLLVI.

Turning to this clone: Gene names are mouse gene names. The read terminates 1 residue before the CDR3 end, so the remaining end is supplied by the germline J gene. The chain carries TRBV16 and TRBJ1-2; D might be TRBD1 (6 bases). Trimming took 0 bases from V and 3 from J, leaving 11 bases between them. The length of the CDR3 is 15 residues. The germline gives CDR1 SGHSA, CDR2 FRNQAP. The CDR3 sequence is CASSLEGRGYSDYTF. The covered CDR3 bases are TGTGCAAGCAGCTTAGAGGGCAGGGGTTACTCCGACTACACC. The entire variable domain, with the rest obtained from reference TRBV16 and TRBJ1-2, is as follows: NAGVIQTPRHKVTGKGQEATLWCEPISGHSAVFWYRQTIVQGLEFLTYFRNQAPIDDSGMPKERFSAQMPNQSHSTLKIQSTQPQDSAVYLCASSLEGRGYSDYTFGSGTRLLVI.

This clone was observed a few times. Here the gene names and germline are mouse. CDR3 region: CASSRQISNERLFF. The CDR3 bases that were read are TGTGCCAGCAGTAGACAGATTTCCAACGAAAGATTATTT. The chain combines TRBV26 with TRBJ1-4, with D maybe TRBD1 (5 bases). The read terminates 1 residue ahead of where the CDR3 ends, so the germline J gene completes it. Germline V gene lookup returns CDR1 KGHPV and CDR2 FQNQEV (reference sequence). The length of the CDR3 is 14 residues. Trimming pared 5 bases from V and 0 bases from J, leaving 7 bases between. Together with reference TRBV26 and TRBJ1-4, the CDR3 gives the full variable domain: NSKVIQTPRYLVKGQGQKAKMRCIPEKGHPVVFWYQQNKNNEFKFLINFQNQEVLQQIDMTEKRFSAECPSNSPCSLEIQSSEAGDSALYLCASSRQISNERLFFGHGTKLSVL.

This clone has more than one count but fewer than ten. Here the gene names and germline are mouse. The CDR3 is cut off 1 residue early in the read; its end comes from the germline J gene. V usage is TRBV20 and J usage is TRBJ1-4; unclear D gene. V dropped 5 bases and J dropped 0 bases, with 7 bases sitting between them. The CDR3 covers 13 residues. CDR1 GFQATS and CDR2 STVNSAI come from the germline V gene. The sequenced CDR3 bases are TGTGGTGCTGGGAGGCTTTCCAACGAAAGATTATTT. Amino acid sequence: CGAGRLSNERLF. The complete CDR3 reads CGAGRLSNERLFF.

Concerning this clone: Gene names follow the mouse nomenclature. The read is 1 residue too short to cover the CDR3 end, so that end is filled in from the germline J gene. The genes are TRBV12-2 and TRBJ2-2; D not resolved. This CDR3 region has 14 residues. CDR1 and CDR2 from the germline V gene are SGHLS and HYDKME. V lost 1 base, J lost 3 bases, and 8 bases lay in between. The CDR3 loop is CASSLQWDTGQLYF. The sequenced part of the CDR3 DNA is TGTGCCAGCTCTCTACAGTGGGACACCGGGCAGCTCTAC.

This clone is labeled as medium-sized. Gene names are mouse gene names. The read finishes 1 residue shy of the CDR3 end, and the germline J gene is used to complete it. The chain employs TRBV19 and TRBJ1-4; D is ambiguous. Germline loops: CDR1 FNHDT, CDR2 SITEND (reference sequence). The V and J ends lost 2 bases and 2 bases respectively, with 7 bases between them. The CDR3 runs to 14 residues. The covered CDR3 bases are TGTGCCAGCAGTATGCCACAGTCCAACGAAAGATTATTT. Translating it yields CASSMPQSNERLF. The complete CDR3 protein is CASSMPQSNERLFF.

Note on this clone: The gene symbols are mouse symbols. Coverage ceases 1 residue before the CDR3 finishes, and the germline J gene fills in the end. V gene TRBV26 combines with J gene TRBJ1-4; 7 nucleotides match TRBD1. CDR1 KGHPV and CDR2 FQNQEV come from the germline V gene (reference sequence). V was clipped by 4 bases and J by 4 bases; unmatched bases: 6. This CDR3 comprises 15 residues. The CDR3 spells CASSPYRDSNERLFF. CDR3 DNA, as far as it was read: TGTGCCAGCAGTCCTTACCGGGACAGCAACGAAAGATTATTT.

Worth noting for this clone: All gene names here are mouse names. CDR3 DNA (partial): TGTGCCAGCAGCCGGGGACAGGGGGTGTATGAACAGTAC. Protein sequence: CASSRGQGVYEQY. The complete CDR3 reads CASSRGQGVYEQYF. This chain connects TRBV26 to TRBJ2-7; 11 bases align to TRBD1. The read terminates 1 residue ahead of where the CDR3 ends, so the germline J gene completes it. There are 14 residues in the CDR3. Germline V lookup: CDR1 KGHPV, CDR2 FQNQEV (reference sequence). The J segment lost 4 bases and the V segment lost 6 bases, leaving 5 bases of the junction unmatched.

About this clone itself: The genes and germline here are from mouse. The read is 1 residue too short to cover the CDR3 end, so that end is filled in from the germline J gene. The chain carries TRBV5 and TRBJ2-5; TRBD1 matches at 7 bases. This CDR3 region has 15 residues. CDR1 LGHNA and CDR2 YNLKQL come from the germline V gene (reference sequence). Germline trimming cut 0 bases from V and 4 bases from J; bases unmatched to any gene: 4. CDR3 sequence: CASSQEGQGEDTQYF. The part of the CDR3 DNA that was read is TGTGCCAGCAGCCAAGAAGGGCAGGGGGAAGACACCCAGTAC.

In its sample, this clone was seen once. Mouse gene names apply. The sequence runs out 1 residue before the end of the CDR3; the remainder is reconstructed from the germline J gene. The chain joins TRBV16 to TRBJ2-5; 9 bases match TRBD1. Germline lookup yields CDR1 SGHSA and CDR2 FRNQAP. This CDR3 region has 15 residues. Germline trimming cut 4 bases from V and 3 bases from J; bases unmatched to any gene: 5. The CDR3 sequence: CASSSSGTGQDTQYF. The CDR3 DNA, read in part, is TGTGCAAGCAGCTCCTCCGGGACAGGGCAAGACACCCAGTAC.

This clone is medium-sized by share. Gene names refer to mouse genes. CDR3 bases read: TGCTCCAGCATGACTGGGCCCTATGAACAGTAC. Amino acid sequence: CSSMTGPYEQY. The whole CDR3 region reads CSSMTGPYEQYF. The chain couples TRBV23 to TRBJ2-7; the D call TRBD2 from the table was never checked on the DNA. The read stops 1 residue short of the end of the CDR3; the missing end is completed from the germline J gene. The length of the CDR3 is 12 residues. CDR1 and CDR2 from the germline V gene are KGHTA and FQNQQP.

Points on this clone: Gene names and germline refer to mouse. The CDR3 is cut off 1 residue early in the read; its end comes from the germline J gene. The J gene is TRBJ2-2, the V gene TRBV15; D is uncertain. The CDR3 extends over 14 amino acids. V was trimmed by 1 base and J by 3 bases, leaving 6 bases between them. Germline CDR1 reads SGHND; CDR2 reads FRSKSL. CDR3 sequence: CASSLEGHTGQLYF. The sequenced CDR3 bases are TGTGCCAGCAGTTTAGAAGGGCACACCGGGCAGCTCTAC.

Regarding this clone: Any gene name here is a mouse gene name. The read finishes 1 residue shy of the CDR3 end, and the germline J gene is used to complete it. This sequence joins TRBV23 and TRBJ2-5. Germline CDR1 reads KGHTA; CDR2 reads FQNQQP. CDR3 length equals 14 residues. CDR3 loop: CSSSQAINQDTQYF. CDR3 DNA (partial): TGCTCCAGCAGTCAGGCAATTAACCAAGACACCCAGTAC.

A note on this clone: The genes are named according to mouse. The sequence runs out 1 residue before the end of the CDR3; the remainder is reconstructed from the germline J gene. The chain employs TRBV26 and TRBJ1-4, with 9 bases matching TRBD1. The CDR3 runs to 14 residues. Germline V gives CDR1 KGHPV, CDR2 FQNQEV (reference sequence). V shed 6 bases, J shed 2 bases, and the junction held 1 base outside the gene matches. CDR3 bases read: TGTGCCAGCAGAGGGACAGGGTCCAACGAAAGATTATTT. Translation gives CASRGTGSNERLF. The full CDR3 sequence reads CASRGTGSNERLFF.

The sample holds one count of this clone. Germline and genes: mouse. The CDR3 end is not reached by the read, which stops 1 residue before it; the germline J gene fills it in. The V gene is TRBV26, the J gene TRBJ2-4; no definite D call. In germline, CDR1 is KGHPV, CDR2 FQNQEV (reference sequence). The CDR3 length is 12 residues. V lost 2 bases and J 2 bases, leaving 2 bases between the germline ends. The sequenced CDR3 bases are TGTGCCAGCAGTCTGAATCAAAACACCTTGTAC. Translation: CASSLNQNTLY. The full CDR3 is CASSLNQNTLYF.